Sequencing of this TCR beta chain was carried out in a study of cytomegalovirus exposure and HLA in healthy donors. The PCR had 60 Vbeta and 13 Jbeta primers. Sequencing used immunoSEQ multiplex PCR; TCRdb keeps in-frame clones, though not all of them. The sample shows 130,000 or so clones, 8.5% of them seen only once. Looked up from germline, CDR1 is SGHVS and CDR2 is FNYEAQ. Losses at the gene ends were 5 bases for V and 1 base for J; bases not matched to a gene: 2. The CDR3 runs 14 residues. The TCR sequence derives from a man in his forties or fifties in good health and CMV-seronegative. V gene TRBV7-6 combines with J gene TRBJ1-1; TRBD1 aligns across 9 bases. Sequencing input: PBMCs. The CDR3 DNA sequence: TGTGCCAGCAGCCGGACAGGGGCGAACACTGAAGCTTTCTTT. Its protein product is CASSRTGANTEAFF.